Listed below are T cell receptor beta chains from one sample, sequenced in a study of spatial heterogeneity in lung cancer. TCRdb re-analysed the 5' RACE reads in MiXCR, keeping a single row per CDR3 protein. The data hold over 50,000 distinct CDR3 sequences, with under 7.5% observed a single time. The starting material was PBMCs, obtained at surgery. Every receptor here comes from a female donor with early-stage non-small cell lung cancer. Both conserved end residues are part of each CDR3. The D gene is left open where the match is weak. Not all rows give a size; the values are once, few, many and, for expanded clones, a class.

v_gene: TRBV20-1; abundance: many; j_gene: TRBJ2-3; d_gene: TRBD2; CDR3nt: TGCAGTGCGCGCGGGAGGAGCACAGATACGCAGTATTTT; CDR3aa: CSARGRSTDTQYF
v_gene: TRBV7-9; abundance: -; j_gene: TRBJ1-1; d_gene: -; CDR3nt: TGTGCCAGCAGCCCCCGTGGAGGGGACACTGAAGCTTTCTTT; CDR3aa: CASSPRGGDTEAFF
v_gene: TRBV28; abundance: many; j_gene: TRBJ1-2; d_gene: -; CDR3nt: TGTGCCACCAACAGGGACGCTAACTATGGCTACACCTTC; CDR3aa: CATNRDANYGYTF
v_gene: TRBV2; abundance: many; j_gene: TRBJ1-2; d_gene: -; CDR3nt: TGTGCCAGCAACCCGACAGTATCTCCGGATGGCTACACCTTC; CDR3aa: CASNPTVSPDGYTF
v_gene: TRBV5-1; abundance: many; j_gene: TRBJ1-1; d_gene: -; CDR3nt: TGCGCCAGCAGCTTTTCACAGAGGACGAACACTGAAGCTTTCTTT; CDR3aa: CASSFSQRTNTEAFF
v_gene: TRBV5-1; abundance: few; j_gene: TRBJ2-3; d_gene: TRBD1; CDR3nt: TGCGCCAGCAGCTGGACCGGGACAGGGGAGGCAGATACGCAGTATTTT; CDR3aa: CASSWTGTGEADTQYF
v_gene: TRBV10-3; abundance: -; j_gene: TRBJ1-1; d_gene: -; CDR3nt: TGTGCCAGCACAGACCGACCGAACACTGAAGCTTTCTTT; CDR3aa: CASTDRPNTEAFF
v_gene: TRBV7-9; abundance: many; j_gene: TRBJ2-5; d_gene: -; CDR3nt: TGTGCCAGCATGCTGGGAGCGGAGACCCAGTACTTC; CDR3aa: CASMLGAETQYF
v_gene: TRBV6-5; abundance: few; j_gene: TRBJ1-2; d_gene: -; CDR3nt: TGTGCCAGCAGTTCACCGCCGAGGGGTGACTATGGCTACACCTTC; CDR3aa: CASSSPPRGDYGYTF
v_gene: TRBV28; abundance: -; j_gene: TRBJ2-7; d_gene: -; CDR3nt: TGTGCCAGCACCATGACTGACTCCTCCTACGAGCAGTACTTC; CDR3aa: CASTMTDSSYEQYF
v_gene: TRBV7-9; abundance: many; j_gene: TRBJ1-2; d_gene: -; CDR3nt: TGTGCCAGCAGCCTTAAACAGGGCACCGGCTACACCTTC; CDR3aa: CASSLKQGTGYTF
v_gene: TRBV11-1; abundance: many; j_gene: TRBJ2-3; d_gene: -; CDR3nt: TGTGCCAGCAGTGACCGGGACACCTTCACAGATACGCAGTATTTT; CDR3aa: CASSDRDTFTDTQYF
v_gene: TRBV15; abundance: many; j_gene: TRBJ2-3; d_gene: -; CDR3nt: TGTGCCACCAGCAGAGCGGACGGGGTCACAGATACGCAGTATTTT; CDR3aa: CATSRADGVTDTQYF
v_gene: TRBV5-1; abundance: -; j_gene: TRBJ1-1; d_gene: -; CDR3nt: TGCGCCAGCAGCGCAGGGATATCGGGAACTGAAGCTTTCTTT; CDR3aa: CASSAGISGTEAFF
v_gene: TRBV7-2; abundance: many; j_gene: TRBJ2-4; d_gene: -; CDR3nt: TGTGCCAGCAGCTTAGGAAGCATTCAGTACTTC; CDR3aa: CASSLGSIQYF
v_gene: TRBV6-6; abundance: many; j_gene: TRBJ2-2; d_gene: TRBD1; CDR3nt: TGTGCCAGTATTACCGGACAGGGGGCGGTCGGGGAGCTGTTTTTT; CDR3aa: CASITGQGAVGELFF
v_gene: TRBV5-1; abundance: many; j_gene: TRBJ1-2; d_gene: -; CDR3nt: TGCGCCAGCAGCTTGGGACAGTTAAATGGCTACACCTTC; CDR3aa: CASSLGQLNGYTF
v_gene: TRBV10-3; abundance: many; j_gene: TRBJ2-2; d_gene: -; CDR3nt: TGTGCCATCAGTGACTGGGCCACTCCCTCCGGGGAGCTGTTTTTT; CDR3aa: CAISDWATPSGELFF
v_gene: TRBV6-6; abundance: -; j_gene: TRBJ2-3; d_gene: TRBD2; CDR3nt: TGTGCCAGCAGTTCCCGACTAGCGGGAGGCCTTACTAGCACAGATACGCAGTATTTT; CDR3aa: CASSSRLAGGLTSTDTQYF
v_gene: TRBV14; abundance: many; j_gene: TRBJ1-2; d_gene: -; CDR3nt: TGTGCCAGCAGCCAAGATCACGAGTGGAACTATGGCTACACCTTC; CDR3aa: CASSQDHEWNYGYTF
v_gene: TRBV27; abundance: many; j_gene: TRBJ1-2; d_gene: -; CDR3nt: TGTGCCAGCAGTTTAGTGCAGGGCGGGTCCTATGGCTACACCTTC; CDR3aa: CASSLVQGGSYGYTF
v_gene: TRBV5-1; abundance: -; j_gene: TRBJ2-5; d_gene: TRBD2; CDR3nt: TGCGCCAGCAGCCCCGGGACTAGGAGTCAAGAGACCCAGTACTTC; CDR3aa: CASSPGTRSQETQYF
v_gene: TRBV12-3/TRBV12-4; abundance: -; j_gene: TRBJ2-3; d_gene: -; CDR3nt: TGTGCCAGCAGTTTATTGGGGGATTTCACAGATACGCAGTATTTT; CDR3aa: CASSLLGDFTDTQYF
v_gene: TRBV11-2; abundance: -; j_gene: TRBJ1-1; d_gene: -; CDR3nt: TGTGCCAGCAGTCCGACAGACACTGAAGCTTTCTTT; CDR3aa: CASSPTDTEAFF
v_gene: TRBV29-1; abundance: many; j_gene: TRBJ2-2; d_gene: TRBD1; CDR3nt: TGCAGCGTCGGACAGGGGAGCACCGGGGAGCTGTTTTTT; CDR3aa: CSVGQGSTGELFF
v_gene: TRBV11-2; abundance: many; j_gene: TRBJ1-2; d_gene: -; CDR3nt: TGTGCCAGCAGCCCCTGGGGGGGAGGAGGCTACACCTTC; CDR3aa: CASSPWGGGGYTF
v_gene: TRBV20-1; abundance: few; j_gene: TRBJ2-3; d_gene: TRBD2; CDR3nt: TGCAGTGCTACCCCCCGTGAGCCGGGACTAGCAGATACGCAGTATTTT; CDR3aa: CSATPREPGLADTQYF
v_gene: TRBV20-1; abundance: many; j_gene: TRBJ2-2; d_gene: -; CDR3nt: TGCAGTGCTAGAGATCTACAGGGACCCGGGGAGCTGTTTTTT; CDR3aa: CSARDLQGPGELFF
v_gene: TRBV6-1; abundance: few; j_gene: TRBJ2-5; d_gene: -; CDR3nt: TGTGCCAGCAGTGAAATGTTCGGCGGGGAAGAGACCCAGTACTTC; CDR3aa: CASSEMFGGEETQYF
v_gene: TRBV13; abundance: -; j_gene: TRBJ2-6; d_gene: -; CDR3nt: TGTGCCAGCAGCTTTGGAAGCGGGGCCAACGTCCTGACTTTC; CDR3aa: CASSFGSGANVLTF
v_gene: TRBV20-1; abundance: -; j_gene: TRBJ2-1; d_gene: -; CDR3nt: TGCAGTGCCGTCGACCTGAGCTCCTACAATGAGCAGTTCTTC; CDR3aa: CSAVDLSSYNEQFF
v_gene: TRBV6-5; abundance: many; j_gene: TRBJ1-4; d_gene: -; CDR3nt: TGTGCCAGCAGTTACTCATGGGCACCAGCAACTAATGAAAAACTGTTTTTT; CDR3aa: CASSYSWAPATNEKLFF
v_gene: TRBV7-8; abundance: -; j_gene: TRBJ1-2; d_gene: TRBD1; CDR3nt: TGTGCCAGCAGCTTAGCCCGACAGGGAAGTGGCTACACCTTC; CDR3aa: CASSLARQGSGYTF
v_gene: TRBV5-1; abundance: many; j_gene: TRBJ2-5; d_gene: TRBD2; CDR3nt: TGCGCCAGCAGGCAAACCGGACTAGCGGGGCCACAAGAGACCCAGTACTTC; CDR3aa: CASRQTGLAGPQETQYF
v_gene: TRBV7-3; abundance: many; j_gene: TRBJ2-1; d_gene: -; CDR3nt: TGTGCCAGCAGCCGGCGGGCTAGCGCTACCCTTGGGAATGAGCAGTTCTTC; CDR3aa: CASSRRASATLGNEQFF
v_gene: TRBV15; abundance: many; j_gene: TRBJ2-3; d_gene: -; CDR3nt: TGTGCCACCAGCAAATCGGGGGGCCAGGCCGCAGATACGCAGTATTTT; CDR3aa: CATSKSGGQAADTQYF
v_gene: TRBV12-3/TRBV12-4; abundance: many; j_gene: TRBJ1-5; d_gene: -; CDR3nt: TGTGCCAGCAGTCCCTCGGGGGGTTCGATGCCCCAGCATTTT; CDR3aa: CASSPSGGSMPQHF
v_gene: TRBV2; abundance: -; j_gene: TRBJ1-5; d_gene: TRBD1; CDR3nt: TGTGCCAGCAGTGAACGACAGGGTAGGCAGCCCCAGCATTTT; CDR3aa: CASSERQGRQPQHF
v_gene: TRBV12-3/TRBV12-4; abundance: -; j_gene: TRBJ2-5; d_gene: -; CDR3nt: TGTGCCAGCAGTGAACTCGACAGACCCCAAGAGACCCAGTACTTC; CDR3aa: CASSELDRPQETQYF
v_gene: TRBV6-5; abundance: many; j_gene: TRBJ2-3; d_gene: -; CDR3nt: TGTGCCAGCAGTTACGAGGCCACAGATACGCAGTATTTT; CDR3aa: CASSYEATDTQYF
v_gene: TRBV7-2; abundance: -; j_gene: TRBJ2-4; d_gene: TRBD1; CDR3nt: TGTGCCAGCAGCTTCACGACAGGGGGCGGCATTCAGTACTTC; CDR3aa: CASSFTTGGGIQYF
v_gene: TRBV28; abundance: many; j_gene: TRBJ1-5; d_gene: -; CDR3nt: TGTGCCAGCAGTTCCGGGGTGCGGGGGAGCAATCAGCCCCAGCATTTT; CDR3aa: CASSSGVRGSNQPQHF
v_gene: TRBV6-1; abundance: many; j_gene: TRBJ2-1; d_gene: -; CDR3nt: TGTGCCAGCACAAGGGCGGGCTCCTACAATGAGCAGTTCTTC; CDR3aa: CASTRAGSYNEQFF
v_gene: TRBV6-4; abundance: few; j_gene: TRBJ2-5; d_gene: TRBD2; CDR3nt: TGTGCCAGCAGTGTTGGCGGGGGAGCAGAGACCCAGTACTTC; CDR3aa: CASSVGGGAETQYF
v_gene: TRBV12-3/TRBV12-4; abundance: many; j_gene: TRBJ2-1; d_gene: -; CDR3nt: TGTGCCAGCAGTCCCCGGCGGGGGCATTACAATGAGCAGTTCTTC; CDR3aa: CASSPRRGHYNEQFF
v_gene: TRBV5-1; abundance: few; j_gene: TRBJ2-5; d_gene: -; CDR3nt: TGCGCCAGCAGCGTGCAAGAGACCCAGTACTTC; CDR3aa: CASSVQETQYF
v_gene: TRBV20-1; abundance: few; j_gene: TRBJ2-7; d_gene: -; CDR3nt: TGCAGTGCTAAGACACACGAGCAGTACTTC; CDR3aa: CSAKTHEQYF
v_gene: TRBV29-1; abundance: many; j_gene: TRBJ2-3; d_gene: -; CDR3nt: TGCAGCGCCACTCCTAGCACAGATACGCAGTATTTT; CDR3aa: CSATPSTDTQYF
v_gene: TRBV28; abundance: many; j_gene: TRBJ2-5; d_gene: -; CDR3nt: TGTGCCAGCATTCCCGGGGCAGACTACCAAGAGACCCAGTACTTC; CDR3aa: CASIPGADYQETQYF
v_gene: TRBV6-1; abundance: -; j_gene: TRBJ1-1; d_gene: TRBD1; CDR3nt: TGTGCCAGCAGTGAATGGGGTATAGGGGGCCGTACTGAAGCTTTCTTT; CDR3aa: CASSEWGIGGRTEAFF
v_gene: TRBV12-5; abundance: many; j_gene: TRBJ2-1; d_gene: -; CDR3nt: TGTGCTAGTGGTTTGCTAGGGGAGGCGCGGGAGCAGTTCTTC; CDR3aa: CASGLLGEAREQFF
v_gene: TRBV7-2; abundance: many; j_gene: TRBJ1-5; d_gene: -; CDR3nt: TGTGCCAGCAACAGAGGGGGGACCAATCAGCCCCAGCATTTT; CDR3aa: CASNRGGTNQPQHF
v_gene: TRBV20-1; abundance: many; j_gene: TRBJ2-1; d_gene: TRBD2; CDR3nt: TGCTCTCCCGCCAGCGGGAGTATGGGGGAGCAGTTCTTC; CDR3aa: CSPASGSMGEQFF
v_gene: TRBV27; abundance: many; j_gene: TRBJ1-1; d_gene: -; CDR3nt: TGTGCCAGCAGTTTTCGCGGAGGGACAAAGCCCGAAGCTTTCTTT; CDR3aa: CASSFRGGTKPEAFF
v_gene: TRBV7-2; abundance: many; j_gene: TRBJ2-3; d_gene: -; CDR3nt: TGTGCCAGCAGCTTGGATTCTAGCACAGATACGCAGTATTTT; CDR3aa: CASSLDSSTDTQYF
v_gene: TRBV3-1; abundance: -; j_gene: TRBJ1-1; d_gene: -; CDR3nt: TGTGCCAGCAGCCCGCTTTGGGGTGCGGGCAACACTGAAGCTTTCTTT; CDR3aa: CASSPLWGAGNTEAFF
v_gene: TRBV5-1; abundance: many; j_gene: TRBJ1-1; d_gene: -; CDR3nt: TGCGCCAGCAGCTTCGCCCTACAGGACACTGAAGCTTTCTTT; CDR3aa: CASSFALQDTEAFF
v_gene: TRBV11-2; abundance: many; j_gene: TRBJ2-5; d_gene: -; CDR3nt: TGTGCCAGCAGCTACCACCGACAGCTCCAAGAGACCCAGTACTTC; CDR3aa: CASSYHRQLQETQYF